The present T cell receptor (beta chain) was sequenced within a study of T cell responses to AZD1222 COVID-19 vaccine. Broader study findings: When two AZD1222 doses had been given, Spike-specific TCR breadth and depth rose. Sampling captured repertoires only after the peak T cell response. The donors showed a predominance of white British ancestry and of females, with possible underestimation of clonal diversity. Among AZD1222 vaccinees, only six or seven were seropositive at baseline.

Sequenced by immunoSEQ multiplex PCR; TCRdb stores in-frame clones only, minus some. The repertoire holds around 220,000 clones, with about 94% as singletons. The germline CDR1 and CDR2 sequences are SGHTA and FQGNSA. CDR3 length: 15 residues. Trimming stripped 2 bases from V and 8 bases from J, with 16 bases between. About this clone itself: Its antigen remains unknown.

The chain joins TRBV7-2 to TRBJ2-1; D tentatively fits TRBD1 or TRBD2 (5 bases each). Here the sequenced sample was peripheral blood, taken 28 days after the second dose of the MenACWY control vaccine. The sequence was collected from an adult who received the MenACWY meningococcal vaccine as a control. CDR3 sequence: CASSLRGLPGDEQFF. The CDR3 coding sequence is TGTGCCAGCAGCTTAAGGGGCCTACCCGGGGATGAGCAGTTCTTC.